This T cell receptor (beta chain) was sequenced during a study of response to subunit inactivated influenza vaccine. Study results and limitations: Authors suggested each seasonal influenza vaccination recruits few new T cells.

From the RT-PCR reads, TCRdb called clonotypes with MiXCR, one entry per CDR3 protein. This sample has roughly 700,000 distinct CDR3 sequences, with around 14% found just once. Concerning this clonotype itself: Its specificity is not known.

The receptor was isolated from a man aged 50 to 59 who received an inactivated influenza vaccine. The sequencing used PBMCs from blood, collected 14 days before vaccination.

Written as DNA, the CDR3 is TGCGCCAGCAGCCGAGGACAGGGGGCGAACACTGAAGCTTTCTTT. Its protein is CASSRGQGANTEAFF. The V call is TRBV4-1, the J call TRBJ1-1, with 11 bases aligning to TRBD1. The CDR3 has 15 residues. The ends lost 4 bases at V and 1 base at J; junction bases unmatched: 2. The germline CDR1 and CDR2 sequences are MGHRA and YSYEKL.